Shown below are 12 T cell receptor beta chains from a single sample sequenced in a study of T cell repertoires in cytomegalovirus infection. No antigens are known for them. MiXCR was run by TCRdb on the reads, yielding one entry per CDR3 protein. The data show tens of thousands of distinct CDR3 sequences, over 15% seen once. Source: CD8+ T cells from cultured PBMCs, taken from culture after CMV antigen stimulation. These receptors originate from a human donor in good health (CMV status not recorded). Some clones in this sample may be carry-over from other donors' samples.

The V call is TRBV11-2, the J call TRBJ2-1; 9 positions agree with TRBD2. Trimming removed 5 bases from V and 5 bases from J; junction bases left unmatched: 13. CDR3 length: 17 residues. Germline CDR1 SGHAT, CDR2 FQNNGV. CDR3 loop: CASSLSGLARTHNEQFF. The CDR3 DNA sequence: TGTGCCAGCAGCCTCTCTGGACTAGCGCGTACTCACAATGAGCAGTTCTTC. The entire variable domain, with the rest obtained from reference TRBV11-2 and TRBJ2-1, is as follows: EAGVAQSPRYKIIEKRQSVAFWCNPISGHATLYWYQQILGQGPKLLIQFQNNGVVDDSQLPKDRFSAERLKGVDSTLKIQPAKLEDSAVYLCASSLSGLARTHNEQFFGPGTRLTVL.

This clonotype was recorded a few times. The chain couples TRBV4-1 to TRBJ2-4, with a possible D match to TRBD2 (6 bases). CDR3 length equals 16 residues. V was clipped by 3 bases and J by 0 bases, with 12 bases between them. Germline V gene data show CDR1 as MGHRA and CDR2 as YSYEKL. The CDR3 DNA follows: TGCGCCAGCAGCCACAGGTCCGGGGGAGCCAAAAACATTCAGTACTTC. It codes for CASSHRSGGAKNIQYF.

This clonotype was seen a few times. The chain employs TRBV7-3 and TRBJ1-2; D is possibly TRBD1 (6 bases). The CDR3 has 15 amino acids. Germline V lookup: CDR1 SGHTA, CDR2 FQGTGA. V lost 5 bases and J 0 bases, leaving 13 bases between the germline ends. CDR3 amino acids: CASSPRGGANYGYTF. In nucleotides, the CDR3 is TGTGCCAGCAGCCCCCGGGGGGGCGCTAACTATGGCTACACCTTC.

This clonotype was detected a few times. The rearrangement joins TRBV6-5 to TRBJ1-5; TRBD1 matches 8 bases. The CDR3 extends over 15 amino acids. V shed 6 bases and J 3 bases; nucleotides not matched to a gene: 7. The germline V gene encodes CDR1 MNHEY and CDR2 SVGAGI. The CDR3, as DNA: TGTGCCAGCAGCCCGACAGGGGACGCCAATCAGCCCCAGCATTTT. Translating it yields CASSPTGDANQPQHF.

This clonotype was detected only a few times. The J gene is TRBJ2-2, the V gene TRBV9, with D perhaps assigned TRBD1 or TRBD2 (6 bases each). The CDR3 runs to 16 residues. CDR1 is SGDLS, CDR2 YYNGEE, per germline. V gave up 0 bases and J gave up 0 bases, with 9 bases separating them. This chain's CDR3 is CASSVGGASNTGELFF. CDR3 DNA: TGTGCCAGCAGCGTAGGGGGGGCATCGAACACCGGGGAGCTGTTTTTT.

This clonotype was seen a handful of times. This chain connects TRBV19 to TRBJ2-4, with D possibly being TRBD2 (6 bases). V was trimmed by 9 bases and J by 0 bases, leaving 18 bases between them. Germline CDR1 LNHDA, CDR2 SQIVND (reference sequence). This CDR3 region has 16 residues. The CDR3 coding sequence is TGTGCCAGCTCCCCGGACTATGACATAGCCAAAAACATTCAGTACTTC. Protein product: CASSPDYDIAKNIQYF.

The genes are TRBV5-4 and TRBJ2-1; D is perhaps TRBD1 or TRBD2 (5 bases each). Per the germline V gene, CDR1 is SGHNT and CDR2 is YYREEE (reference sequence). Trimming left V 4 bases short and J 6 bases short, with 17 bases between. The CDR3 runs to 15 residues. CDR3 sequence: CASSPRRGPANEQFF. The CDR3 nucleotides are TGTGCCAGCAGCCCACGCCGGGGACCGGCCAATGAGCAGTTCTTC.

The rearrangement uses TRBV27 and TRBJ1-1; 7 bases line up with TRBD1. Germline values: CDR1 MNHEY, CDR2 SMNVEV (reference sequence). V gave up 5 bases and J gave up 3 bases; unmatched junction bases: 9. CDR3 size: 15 residues. The CDR3 sequence is CASSIPGQLDTEAFF. CDR3 DNA: TGTGCCAGCAGTATCCCGGGACAGCTCGACACTGAAGCTTTCTTT.

This clonotype was counted a few times. This chain joins TRBV29-1 and TRBJ2-7; 8 bases are a match to TRBD2. This CDR3 contains 11 residues. With V trimmed by 3 bases and J by 6 bases, 1 base remained unmatched. Looked up from germline, CDR1 is SQVTM and CDR2 is ANQGSEA. The CDR3 coding sequence is TGCAGCGTTGACGGGGGGGGCGAGCAGTACTTC. Translation gives CSVDGGGEQYF.

The CDR3 DNA sequence: TGTGCCAGCAGCTTAGAAAGGGGAAGGTCCTACAATGAGCAGTTCTTC. Encoded protein: CASSLERGRSYNEQFF. The rearrangement uses TRBV7-6 and TRBJ2-1, with a weak D call TRBD1 (5 bases). Germline CDR1 and CDR2: SGHVS and FNYEAQ. The V end lost 1 base, the J end lost 1 base, and 11 bases lay between the germline ends. The CDR3 loop spans 16 amino acids.

This clonotype is judged medium-sized. The chain recombines TRBV6-1 with TRBJ2-3; 10 bases line up with TRBD2. Per germline, CDR1 MNHNS and CDR2 SASEGT. This CDR3 is 16 amino acids long. V lost 1 base to trimming and J lost 5 bases; unmatched junction nucleotides: 6. The DNA for the CDR3 is TGTGCCAGCAGTGAAGGGGGACTAGCGTATGAAGATACGCAGTATTTT. This gives the protein CASSEGGLAYEDTQYF.

The genes are TRBV7-9 and TRBJ2-7; TRBD2 matches at 13 bases. Germline V lookup: CDR1 SEHNR, CDR2 FQNEAQ (reference sequence). V lost 5 bases, J lost 2 bases, and 9 bases stayed unmatched. The CDR3 is made up of 17 amino acids. CDR3 coding DNA: TGTGCCAGCAGCCCGACCACTAGCGGGGGGGCCGCCTACGAGCAGTACTTC. Its protein product is CASSPTTSGGAAYEQYF.